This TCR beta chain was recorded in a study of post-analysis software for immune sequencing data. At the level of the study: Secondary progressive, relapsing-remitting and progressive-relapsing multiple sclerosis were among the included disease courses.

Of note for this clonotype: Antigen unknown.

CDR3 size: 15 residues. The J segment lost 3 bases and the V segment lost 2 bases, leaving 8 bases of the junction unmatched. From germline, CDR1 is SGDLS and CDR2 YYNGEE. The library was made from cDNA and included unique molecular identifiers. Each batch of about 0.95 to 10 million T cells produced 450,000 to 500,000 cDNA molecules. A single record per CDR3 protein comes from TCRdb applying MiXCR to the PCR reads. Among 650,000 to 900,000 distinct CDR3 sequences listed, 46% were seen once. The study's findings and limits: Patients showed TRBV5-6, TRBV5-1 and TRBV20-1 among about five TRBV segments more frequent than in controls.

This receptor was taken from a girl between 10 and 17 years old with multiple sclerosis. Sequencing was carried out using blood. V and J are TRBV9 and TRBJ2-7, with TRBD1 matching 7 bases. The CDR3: CASSVETGNIYEQYF. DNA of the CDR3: TGTGCCAGCAGCGTGGAGACAGGGAATATCTACGAGCAGTACTTC. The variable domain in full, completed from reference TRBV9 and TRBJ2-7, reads DSGVTQTPKHLITATGQRVTLRCSPRSGDLSVYWYQQSLDQGLQFLIQYYNGEERAKGNILERFSAQQFPDLHSELNLSSLELGDSALYFCASSVETGNIYEQYFGPGTRLTVT.